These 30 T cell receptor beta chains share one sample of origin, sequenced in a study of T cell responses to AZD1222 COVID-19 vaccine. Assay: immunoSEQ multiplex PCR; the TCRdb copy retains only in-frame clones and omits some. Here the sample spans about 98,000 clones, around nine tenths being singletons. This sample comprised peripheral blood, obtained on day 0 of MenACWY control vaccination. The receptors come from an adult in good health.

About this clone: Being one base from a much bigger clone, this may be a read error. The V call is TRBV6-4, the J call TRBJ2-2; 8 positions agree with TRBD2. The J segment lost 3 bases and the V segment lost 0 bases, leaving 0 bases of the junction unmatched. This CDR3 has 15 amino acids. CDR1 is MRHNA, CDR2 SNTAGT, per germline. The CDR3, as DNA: TGTGCCAGCAGTGACTCCGGGGGGGACACCGGGGAGCTGTTTTTT. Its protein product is CASSDSGGDTGELFF.

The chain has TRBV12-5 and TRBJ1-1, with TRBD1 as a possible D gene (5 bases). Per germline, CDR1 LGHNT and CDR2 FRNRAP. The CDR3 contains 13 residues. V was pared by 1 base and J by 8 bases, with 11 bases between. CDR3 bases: TGTGCTAGTGGTTTGGCAGGGACTGGCGAAGCTTTCTTT. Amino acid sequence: CASGLAGTGEAFF. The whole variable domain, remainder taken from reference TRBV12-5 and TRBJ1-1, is DARVTQTPRHKVTEMGQEVTMRCQPILGHNTVFWYRQTMMQGLELLAYFRNRAPLDDSGMPKDRFSAEMPDATLATLKIQPSEPRDSAVYFCASGLAGTGEAFFGQGTRLTVV.

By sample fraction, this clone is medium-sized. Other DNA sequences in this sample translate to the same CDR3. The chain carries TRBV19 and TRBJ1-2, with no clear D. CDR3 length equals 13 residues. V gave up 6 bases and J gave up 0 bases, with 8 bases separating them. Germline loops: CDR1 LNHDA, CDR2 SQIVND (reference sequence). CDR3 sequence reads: CASRRETNYGYTF. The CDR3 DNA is TGTGCCAGTAGGAGAGAAACTAACTATGGCTACACCTTC.

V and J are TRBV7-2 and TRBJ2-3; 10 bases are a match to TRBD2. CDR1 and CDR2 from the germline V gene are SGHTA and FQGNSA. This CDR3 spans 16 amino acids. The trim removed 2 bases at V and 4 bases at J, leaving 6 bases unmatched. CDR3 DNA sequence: TGTGCCAGCAGCTTATGGAGCGGGGGGGCCTCAGATACGCAGTATTTT. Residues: CASSLWSGGASDTQYF.

CDR3 sequence (DNA): TGCGCCAGCAGCTTGTCGCGGACAGAGCATGGCTACACCTTC. Translating it yields CASSLSRTEHGYTF. The rearrangement uses TRBV5-1 and TRBJ1-2, with a tentative D call TRBD1 (6 bases). The CDR3 contains 14 residues. Trimming removed 1 base from V and 6 bases from J, with 13 bases in between. The germline V gene has CDR1 SGHRS and CDR2 YFSETQ.

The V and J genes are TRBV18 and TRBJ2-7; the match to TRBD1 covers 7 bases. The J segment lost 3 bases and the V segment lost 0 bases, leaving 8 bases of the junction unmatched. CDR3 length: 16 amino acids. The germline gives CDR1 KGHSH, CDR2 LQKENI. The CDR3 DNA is TGTGCCAGCTCACCACCTTGGCCGACAGGGAACTACGAGCAGTACTTC. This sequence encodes CASSPPWPTGNYEQYF.

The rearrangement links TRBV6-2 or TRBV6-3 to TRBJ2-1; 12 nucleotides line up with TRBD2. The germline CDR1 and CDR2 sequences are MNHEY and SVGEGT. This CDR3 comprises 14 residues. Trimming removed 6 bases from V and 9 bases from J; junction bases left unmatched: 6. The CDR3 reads CASSALAGGSEQFF. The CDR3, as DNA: TGTGCCAGCAGCGCTCTAGCGGGGGGGAGTGAGCAGTTCTTC.

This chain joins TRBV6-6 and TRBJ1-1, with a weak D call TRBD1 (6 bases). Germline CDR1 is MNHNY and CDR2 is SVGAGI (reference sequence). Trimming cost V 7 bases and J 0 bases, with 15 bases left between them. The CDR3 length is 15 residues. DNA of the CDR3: TGTGCCAGCAACCCGAGGGGGGAGGTGAACACTGAAGCTTTCTTT. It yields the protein CASNPRGEVNTEAFF.

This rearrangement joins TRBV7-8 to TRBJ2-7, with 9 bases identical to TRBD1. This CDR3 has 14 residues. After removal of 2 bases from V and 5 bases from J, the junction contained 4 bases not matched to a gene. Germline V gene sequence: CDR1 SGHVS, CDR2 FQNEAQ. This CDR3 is CASSLPGQGNEQYF. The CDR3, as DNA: TGTGCCAGCAGCTTACCGGGACAGGGCAACGAGCAGTACTTC.

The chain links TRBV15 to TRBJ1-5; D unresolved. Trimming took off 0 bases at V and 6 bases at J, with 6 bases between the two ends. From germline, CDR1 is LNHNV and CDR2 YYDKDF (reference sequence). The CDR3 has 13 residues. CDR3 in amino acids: CATSRDPTQPQHF. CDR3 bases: TGTGCCACCAGCAGAGATCCCACTCAGCCCCAGCATTTT.

CDR3 sequence: CASSAQQGVQQFF. DNA for the CDR3: TGTGCCAGCAGCGCCCAACAGGGGGTTCAGCAGTTCTTC. This chain joins TRBV14 and TRBJ2-1; 8 nucleotides agree with TRBD1. The CDR3 is 13 amino acids. From germline, CDR1 is SGHDN and CDR2 FVKESK. V lost 5 bases and J lost 11; bases outside the gene matches: 8.

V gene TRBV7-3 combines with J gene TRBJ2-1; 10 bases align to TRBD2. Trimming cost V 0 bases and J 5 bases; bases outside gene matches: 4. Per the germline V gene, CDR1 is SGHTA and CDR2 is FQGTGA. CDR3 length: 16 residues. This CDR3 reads CASSLTLAGAHNEQFF. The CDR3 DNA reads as TGTGCCAGCAGCTTAACCCTAGCGGGGGCCCACAATGAGCAGTTCTTC.

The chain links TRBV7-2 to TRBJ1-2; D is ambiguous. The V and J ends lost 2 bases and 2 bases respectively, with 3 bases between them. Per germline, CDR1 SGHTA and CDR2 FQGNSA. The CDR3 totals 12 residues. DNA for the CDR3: TGTGCCAGCAGCTTATACAACTATGGCTACACCTTC. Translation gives CASSLYNYGYTF. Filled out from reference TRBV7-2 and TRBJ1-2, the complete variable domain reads GAGVSQSPSNKVTEKGKDVELRCDPISGHTALYWYRQSLGQGLEFLIYFQGNSAPDKSGLPSDRFSAERTGGSVSTLTIQRTQQEDSAVYLCASSLYNYGYTFGSGTRLTVV.

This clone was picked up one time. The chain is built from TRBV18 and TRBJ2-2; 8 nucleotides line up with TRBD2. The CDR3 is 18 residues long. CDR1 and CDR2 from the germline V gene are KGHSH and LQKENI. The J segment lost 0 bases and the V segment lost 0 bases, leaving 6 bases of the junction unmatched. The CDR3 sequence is CASSPPNSGGPNTGELFF. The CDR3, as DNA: TGTGCCAGCTCACCACCGAACAGCGGGGGCCCGAACACCGGGGAGCTGTTTTTT. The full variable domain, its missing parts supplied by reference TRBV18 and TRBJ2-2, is NAGVMQNPRHLVRRRGQEARLRCSPMKGHSHVYWYRQLPEEGLKFMVYLQKENIIDESGMPKERFSAEFPKEGPSILRIQQVVRGDSAAYFCASSPPNSGGPNTGELFFGEGSRLTVL.

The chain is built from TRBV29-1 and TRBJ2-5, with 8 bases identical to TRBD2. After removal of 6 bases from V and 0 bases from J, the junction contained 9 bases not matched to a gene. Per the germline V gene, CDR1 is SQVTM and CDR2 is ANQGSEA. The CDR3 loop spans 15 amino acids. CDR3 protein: CSVASGGGNQETQYF. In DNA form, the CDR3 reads TGCAGCGTAGCGAGCGGGGGTGGAAACCAAGAGACCCAGTACTTC.

Here the CDR3 reads CASSLAGQRADTQYF. In DNA, the CDR3 is TGTGCCAGCAGCTTAGCGGGACAGCGGGCGGATACGCAGTATTTT. V is TRBV7-2 and J is TRBJ2-3, with TRBD1 as a possible D gene (7 bases). Per the germline V gene, CDR1 is SGHTA and CDR2 is FQGNSA. The CDR3 sequence is 15 residues long. Trimming shortened V by 0 bases and J by 6 bases, and 13 bases separated the two germline ends.

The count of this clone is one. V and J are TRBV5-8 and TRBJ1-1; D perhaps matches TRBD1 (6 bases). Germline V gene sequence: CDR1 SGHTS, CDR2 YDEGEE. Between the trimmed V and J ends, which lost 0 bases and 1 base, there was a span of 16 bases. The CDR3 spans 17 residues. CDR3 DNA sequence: TGTGCCAGCAGCTTGGATCGGGGGCTTCCCTCGAACACTGAAGCTTTCTTT. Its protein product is CASSLDRGLPSNTEAFF.

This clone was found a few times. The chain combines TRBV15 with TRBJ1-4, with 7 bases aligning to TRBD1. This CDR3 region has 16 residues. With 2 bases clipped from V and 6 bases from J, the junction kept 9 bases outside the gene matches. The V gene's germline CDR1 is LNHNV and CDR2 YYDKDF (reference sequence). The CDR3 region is CATSRSYRGWDEKLFF. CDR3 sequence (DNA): TGTGCCACCAGCAGATCCTACAGGGGTTGGGATGAAAAACTGTTTTTT. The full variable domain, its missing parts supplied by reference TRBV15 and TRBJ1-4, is DAMVIQNPRYQVTQFGKPVTLSCSQTLNHNVMYWYQQKSSQAPKLLFHYYDKDFNNEADTPDNFQSRRPNTSFCFLDIRSPGLGDTAMYLCATSRSYRGWDEKLFFGSGTQLSVL.

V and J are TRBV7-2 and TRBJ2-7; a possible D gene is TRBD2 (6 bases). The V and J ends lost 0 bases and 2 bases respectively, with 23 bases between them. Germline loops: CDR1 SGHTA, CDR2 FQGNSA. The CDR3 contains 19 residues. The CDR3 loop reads CASSLAPSSGPSEAYEQYF. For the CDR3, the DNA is TGTGCCAGCAGCTTAGCTCCCAGCTCTGGGCCTAGCGAGGCCTACGAGCAGTACTTC. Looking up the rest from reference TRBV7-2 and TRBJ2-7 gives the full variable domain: GAGVSQSPSNKVTEKGKDVELRCDPISGHTALYWYRQSLGQGLEFLIYFQGNSAPDKSGLPSDRFSAERTGGSVSTLTIQRTQQEDSAVYLCASSLAPSSGPSEAYEQYFGPGTRLTVT.

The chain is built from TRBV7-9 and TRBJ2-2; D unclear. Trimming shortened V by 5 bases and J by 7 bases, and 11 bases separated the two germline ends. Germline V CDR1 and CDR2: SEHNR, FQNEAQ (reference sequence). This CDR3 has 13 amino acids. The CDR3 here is CASSPRLLGELFF. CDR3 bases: TGTGCCAGCAGCCCAAGACTTCTCGGGGAGCTGTTTTTT.

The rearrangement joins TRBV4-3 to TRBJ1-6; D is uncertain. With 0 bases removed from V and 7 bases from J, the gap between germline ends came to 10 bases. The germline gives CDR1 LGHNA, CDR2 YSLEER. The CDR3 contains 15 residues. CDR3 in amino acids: CASSQEAERNSPLHF. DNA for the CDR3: TGCGCCAGCAGCCAAGAGGCGGAGCGAAATTCACCCCTCCACTTT.

The CDR3, as DNA: TGTGCCAGTACCCCTGGGAGTTCCCCTAGCAATCAGCCCCAGCATTTT. This sequence encodes CASTPGSSPSNQPQHF. This chain joins TRBV19 and TRBJ1-5; D not resolved. The germline V gene encodes CDR1 LNHDA and CDR2 SQIVND (reference sequence). V dropped 7 bases and J dropped 0 bases, with 16 bases sitting between them. The CDR3 spans 16 residues.

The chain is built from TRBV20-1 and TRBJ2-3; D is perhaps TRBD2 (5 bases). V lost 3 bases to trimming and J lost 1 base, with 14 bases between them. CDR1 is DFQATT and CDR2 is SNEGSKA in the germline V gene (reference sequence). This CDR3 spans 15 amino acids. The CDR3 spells CSASMVGERTDTQYF. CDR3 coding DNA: TGCAGTGCTAGTATGGTCGGGGAACGCACAGATACGCAGTATTTT.

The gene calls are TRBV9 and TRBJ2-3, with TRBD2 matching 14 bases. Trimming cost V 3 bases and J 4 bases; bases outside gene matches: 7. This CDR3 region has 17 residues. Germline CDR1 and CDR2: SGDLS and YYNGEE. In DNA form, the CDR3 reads TGTGCCAGCAGCGCGGGACTAGCGGGGGTTGTCTCAGATACGCAGTATTTT. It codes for CASSAGLAGVVSDTQYF. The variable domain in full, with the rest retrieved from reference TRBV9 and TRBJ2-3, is DSGVTQTPKHLITATGQRVTLRCSPRSGDLSVYWYQQSLDQGLQFLIQYYNGEERAKGNILERFSAQQFPDLHSELNLSSLELGDSALYFCASSAGLAGVVSDTQYFGPGTRLTVL.

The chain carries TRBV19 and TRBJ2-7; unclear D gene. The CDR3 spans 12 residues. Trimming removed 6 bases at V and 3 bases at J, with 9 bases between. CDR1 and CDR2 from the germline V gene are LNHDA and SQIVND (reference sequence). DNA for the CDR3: TGTGCCAGTAGAAGCAAGGGCTACGAGCAGTACTTC. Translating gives CASRSKGYEQYF.

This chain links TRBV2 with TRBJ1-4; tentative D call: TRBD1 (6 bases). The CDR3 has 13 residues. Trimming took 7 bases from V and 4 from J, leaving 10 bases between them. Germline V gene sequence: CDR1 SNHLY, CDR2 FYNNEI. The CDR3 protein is CASTRGHNEKLFF. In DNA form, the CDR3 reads TGTGCCAGCACCCGGGGACATAATGAAAAACTGTTTTTT.

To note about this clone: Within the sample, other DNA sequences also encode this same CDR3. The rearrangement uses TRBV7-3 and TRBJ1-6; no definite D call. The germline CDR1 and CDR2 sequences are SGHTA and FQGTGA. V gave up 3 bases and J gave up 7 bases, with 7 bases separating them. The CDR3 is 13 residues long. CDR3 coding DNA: TGTGCCAGCAGCTTGGGAGGAAATTCACCCCTCCACTTT. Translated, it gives CASSLGGNSPLHF. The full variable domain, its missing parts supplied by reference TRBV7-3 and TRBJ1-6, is GAGVSQTPSNKVTEKGKYVELRCDPISGHTALYWYRQSLGQGPEFLIYFQGTGAADDSGLPNDRFFAVRPEGSVSTLKIQRTERGDSAVYLCASSLGGNSPLHFGNGTRLTVT.

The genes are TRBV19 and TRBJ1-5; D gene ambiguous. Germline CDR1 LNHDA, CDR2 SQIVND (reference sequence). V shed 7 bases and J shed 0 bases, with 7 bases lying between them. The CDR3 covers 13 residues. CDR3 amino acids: CASKAYSNQPQHF. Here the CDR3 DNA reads TGTGCCAGTAAAGCATATAGCAATCAGCCCCAGCATTTT.

In DNA, the CDR3 is TGTGCCAGTAGTATGCCACATCCGAGCTCCTACAATGAGCAGTTCTTC. Translated, it gives CASSMPHPSSYNEQFF. The rearrangement uses TRBV19 and TRBJ2-1, with D hard to call. The CDR3 consists of 16 residues. Germline lookup yields CDR1 LNHDA and CDR2 SQIVND (reference sequence). V dropped 3 bases and J dropped 0 bases, with 12 bases sitting between them. The full variable domain, in which reference TRBV19 and TRBJ2-1 provide the parts outside the CDR3, is DGGITQSPKYLFRKEGQNVTLSCEQNLNHDAMYWYRQDPGQGLRLIYYSQIVNDFQKGDIAEGYSVSREKKESFPLTVTSAQKNPTAFYLCASSMPHPSSYNEQFFGPGTRLTVL.

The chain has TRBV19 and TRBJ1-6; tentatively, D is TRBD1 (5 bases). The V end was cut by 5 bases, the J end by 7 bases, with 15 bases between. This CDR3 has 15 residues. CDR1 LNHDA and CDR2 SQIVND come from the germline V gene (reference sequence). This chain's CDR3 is CASSGGSLGNSPLHF. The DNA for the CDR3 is TGTGCCAGTAGTGGGGGGAGTCTTGGGAATTCACCCCTCCACTTT.